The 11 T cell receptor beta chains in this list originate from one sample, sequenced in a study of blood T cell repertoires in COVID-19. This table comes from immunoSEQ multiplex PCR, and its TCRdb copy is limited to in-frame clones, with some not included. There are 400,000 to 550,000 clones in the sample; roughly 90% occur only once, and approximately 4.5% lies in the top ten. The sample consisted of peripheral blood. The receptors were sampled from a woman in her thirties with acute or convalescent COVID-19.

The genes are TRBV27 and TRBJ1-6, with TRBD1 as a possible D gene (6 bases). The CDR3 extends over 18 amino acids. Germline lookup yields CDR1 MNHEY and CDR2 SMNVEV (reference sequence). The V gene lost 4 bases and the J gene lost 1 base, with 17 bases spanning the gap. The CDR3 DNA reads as TGTGCCAGCAGTTCACAGGGCGACTCAGGGTCCTATAATTCACCCCTCCACTTT. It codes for CASSSQGDSGSYNSPLHF.

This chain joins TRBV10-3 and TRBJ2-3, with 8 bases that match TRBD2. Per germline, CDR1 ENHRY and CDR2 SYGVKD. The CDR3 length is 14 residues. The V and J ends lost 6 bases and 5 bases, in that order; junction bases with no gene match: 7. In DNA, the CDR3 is TGTGCCATCAGGCAAGCGGGGGCTAAAGATACGCAGTATTTT. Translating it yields CAIRQAGAKDTQYF.

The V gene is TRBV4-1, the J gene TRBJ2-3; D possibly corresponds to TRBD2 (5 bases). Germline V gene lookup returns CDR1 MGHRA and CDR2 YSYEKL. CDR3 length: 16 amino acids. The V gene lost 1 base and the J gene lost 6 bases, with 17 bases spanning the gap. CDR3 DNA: TGCGCCAGCAGCCAAGTGACGGTTTTGGGAGAGGATACGCAGTATTTT. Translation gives CASSQVTVLGEDTQYF.

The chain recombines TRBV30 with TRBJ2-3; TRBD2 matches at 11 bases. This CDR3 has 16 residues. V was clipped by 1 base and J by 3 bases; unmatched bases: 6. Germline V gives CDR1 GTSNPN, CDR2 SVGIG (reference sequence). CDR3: CAWSAGLAGVTDTQYF. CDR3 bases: TGTGCCTGGAGTGCAGGACTAGCGGGTGTGACAGATACGCAGTATTTT.

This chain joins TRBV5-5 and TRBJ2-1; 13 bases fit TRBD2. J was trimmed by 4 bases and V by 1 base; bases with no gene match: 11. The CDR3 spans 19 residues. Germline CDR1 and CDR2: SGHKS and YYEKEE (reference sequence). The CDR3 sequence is CASSLRVTSGGAWYNEQFF. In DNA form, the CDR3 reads TGTGCCAGCAGCTTGAGGGTCACTAGCGGGGGGGCGTGGTACAATGAGCAGTTCTTC.

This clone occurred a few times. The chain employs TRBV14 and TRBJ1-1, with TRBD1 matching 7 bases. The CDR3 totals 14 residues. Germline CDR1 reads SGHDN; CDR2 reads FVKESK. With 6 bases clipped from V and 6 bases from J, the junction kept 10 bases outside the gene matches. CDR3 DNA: TGTGCCAGCAGGAAACAGGGGAGTAGCGCTGAAGCTTTCTTT. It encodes CASRKQGSSAEAFF. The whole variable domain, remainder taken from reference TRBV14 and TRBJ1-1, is EAGVTQFPSHSVIEKGQTVTLRCDPISGHDNLYWYRRVMGKEIKFLLHFVKESKQDESGMPNNRFLAERTGGTYSTLKVQPAELEDSGVYFCASRKQGSSAEAFFGQGTRLTVV.

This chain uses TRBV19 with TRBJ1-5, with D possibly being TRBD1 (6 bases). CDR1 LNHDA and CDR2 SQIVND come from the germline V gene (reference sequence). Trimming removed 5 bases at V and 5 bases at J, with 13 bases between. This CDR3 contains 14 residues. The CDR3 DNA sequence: TGTGCCAGTAGTTTTACAGGGCGCGATCAGCCCCAGCATTTT. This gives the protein CASSFTGRDQPQHF.

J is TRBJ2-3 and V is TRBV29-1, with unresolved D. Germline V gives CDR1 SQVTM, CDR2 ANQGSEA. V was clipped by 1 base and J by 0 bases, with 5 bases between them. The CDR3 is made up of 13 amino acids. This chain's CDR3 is CSVEGSSTDTQYF. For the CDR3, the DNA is TGCAGCGTTGAAGGGAGTAGCACAGATACGCAGTATTTT.

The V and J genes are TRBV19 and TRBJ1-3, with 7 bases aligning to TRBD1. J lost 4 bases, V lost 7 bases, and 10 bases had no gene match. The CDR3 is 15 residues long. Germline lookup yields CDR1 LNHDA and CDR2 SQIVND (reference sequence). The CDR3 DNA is TGTGCCAGTACCCCCAGGGCACAGGGGGGAAACACCATATATTTT. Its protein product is CASTPRAQGGNTIYF.

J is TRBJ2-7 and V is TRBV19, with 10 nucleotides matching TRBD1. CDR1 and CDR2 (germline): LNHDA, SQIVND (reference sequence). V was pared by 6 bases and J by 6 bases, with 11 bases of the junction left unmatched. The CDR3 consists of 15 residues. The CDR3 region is CASRRRDRGGIEQYF. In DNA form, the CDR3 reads TGTGCCAGTAGACGCCGGGACAGGGGAGGTATCGAGCAGTACTTC. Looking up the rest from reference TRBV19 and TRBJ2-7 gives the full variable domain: DGGITQSPKYLFRKEGQNVTLSCEQNLNHDAMYWYRQDPGQGLRLIYYSQIVNDFQKGDIAEGYSVSREKKESFPLTVTSAQKNPTAFYLCASRRRDRGGIEQYFGPGTRLTVT.

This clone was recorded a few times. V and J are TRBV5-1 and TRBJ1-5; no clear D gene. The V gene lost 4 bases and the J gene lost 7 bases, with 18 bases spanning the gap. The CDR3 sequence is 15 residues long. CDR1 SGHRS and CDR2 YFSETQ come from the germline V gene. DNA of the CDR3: TGCGCCAGCAGCCCCTCGTCCGGAGGGAGACAGCCCCAGCATTTT. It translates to CASSPSSGGRQPQHF.